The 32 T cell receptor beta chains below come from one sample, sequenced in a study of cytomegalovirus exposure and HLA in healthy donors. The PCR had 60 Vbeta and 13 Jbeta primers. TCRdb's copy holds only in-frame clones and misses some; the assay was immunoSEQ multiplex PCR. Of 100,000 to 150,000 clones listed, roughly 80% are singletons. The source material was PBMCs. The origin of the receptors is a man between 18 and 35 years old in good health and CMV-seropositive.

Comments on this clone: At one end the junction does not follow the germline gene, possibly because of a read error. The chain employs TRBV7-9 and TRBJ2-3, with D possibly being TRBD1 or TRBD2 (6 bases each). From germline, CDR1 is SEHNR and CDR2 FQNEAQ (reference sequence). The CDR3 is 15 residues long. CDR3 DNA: TGTGCCAGCAGCCTAGCGCAGGGGACCACAGATACGCAGTATTTT. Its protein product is CASSLAQGTTDTQYF.

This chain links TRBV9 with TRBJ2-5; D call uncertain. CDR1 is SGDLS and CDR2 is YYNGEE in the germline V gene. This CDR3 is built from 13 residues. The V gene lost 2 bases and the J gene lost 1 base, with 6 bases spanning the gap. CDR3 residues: CASSVAGQETQYF. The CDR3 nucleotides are TGTGCCAGCAGCGTGGCAGGCCAAGAGACCCAGTACTTC. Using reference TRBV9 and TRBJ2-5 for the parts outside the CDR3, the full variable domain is DSGVTQTPKHLITATGQRVTLRCSPRSGDLSVYWYQQSLDQGLQFLIQYYNGEERAKGNILERFSAQQFPDLHSELNLSSLELGDSALYFCASSVAGQETQYFGPGTRLLVL.

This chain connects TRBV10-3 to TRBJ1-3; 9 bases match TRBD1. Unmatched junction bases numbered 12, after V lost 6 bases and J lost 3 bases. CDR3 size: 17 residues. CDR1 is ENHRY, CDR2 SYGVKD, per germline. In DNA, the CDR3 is TGTGCCATCAGAGACCGGGACAGGGCCGTTGGTGGAAACACCATATATTTT. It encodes CAIRDRDRAVGGNTIYF.

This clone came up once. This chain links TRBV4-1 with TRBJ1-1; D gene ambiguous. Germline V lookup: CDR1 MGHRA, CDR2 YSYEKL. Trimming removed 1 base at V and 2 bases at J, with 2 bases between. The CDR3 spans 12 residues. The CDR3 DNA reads TGCGCCAGCAGCCAAGTAAACACTGAAGCTTTCTTT. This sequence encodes CASSQVNTEAFF.

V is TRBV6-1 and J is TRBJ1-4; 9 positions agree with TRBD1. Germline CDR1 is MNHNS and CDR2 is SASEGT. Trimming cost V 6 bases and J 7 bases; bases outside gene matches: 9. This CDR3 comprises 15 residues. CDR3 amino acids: CASRTYRGQSEKLFF. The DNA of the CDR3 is TGTGCCAGCAGGACCTACAGGGGGCAGTCTGAAAAACTGTTTTTT.

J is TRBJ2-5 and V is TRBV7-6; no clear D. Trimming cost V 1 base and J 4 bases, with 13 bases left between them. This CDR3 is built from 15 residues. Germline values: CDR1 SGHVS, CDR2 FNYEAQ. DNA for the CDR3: TGTGCCAGCAGCTTAGATGTTCTCTTTCGAGAGACCCAGTACTTC. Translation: CASSLDVLFRETQYF.

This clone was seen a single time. DNA of the CDR3: TGTGCCAGCAGCCCTGGACTAGCCCTGGCGGATACGCAGTATTTT. It translates to CASSPGLALADTQYF. This sequence joins TRBV2 and TRBJ2-3, with 8 bases matching TRBD2. J lost 6 bases, V lost 6 bases, and 11 bases had no gene match. The CDR3 has 15 residues. Germline CDR1 SNHLY, CDR2 FYNNEI.

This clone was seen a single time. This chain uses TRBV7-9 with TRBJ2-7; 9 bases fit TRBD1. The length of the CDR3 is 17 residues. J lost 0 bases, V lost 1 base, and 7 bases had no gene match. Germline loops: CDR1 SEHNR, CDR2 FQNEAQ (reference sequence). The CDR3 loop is CASSLELGQGFSYEQYF. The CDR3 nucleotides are TGTGCCAGCAGCTTAGAACTGGGACAGGGATTCTCCTACGAGCAGTACTTC.

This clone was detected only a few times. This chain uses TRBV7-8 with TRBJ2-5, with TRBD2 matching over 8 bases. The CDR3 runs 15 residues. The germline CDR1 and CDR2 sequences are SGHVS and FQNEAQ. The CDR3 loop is CSSARGGLGLETQYF. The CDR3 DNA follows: TGTTCCTCCGCCCGGGGGGGCCTGGGGTTGGAGACCCAGTACTTC.

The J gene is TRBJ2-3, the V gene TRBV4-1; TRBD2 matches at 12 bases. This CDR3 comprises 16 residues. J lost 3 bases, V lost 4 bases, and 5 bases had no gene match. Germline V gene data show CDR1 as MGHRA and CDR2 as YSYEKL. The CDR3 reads CASSLSGTSGTDTQYF. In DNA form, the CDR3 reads TGCGCCAGCAGCCTTTCCGGGACTAGCGGGACAGATACGCAGTATTTT.

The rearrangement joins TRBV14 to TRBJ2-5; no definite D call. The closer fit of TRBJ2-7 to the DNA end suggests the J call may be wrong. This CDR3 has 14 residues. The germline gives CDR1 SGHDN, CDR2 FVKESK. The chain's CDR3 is CASSQGHYAYEQYF. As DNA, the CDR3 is TGTGCCAGCAGCCAAGGACATTATGCCTACGAGCAGTACTTC.

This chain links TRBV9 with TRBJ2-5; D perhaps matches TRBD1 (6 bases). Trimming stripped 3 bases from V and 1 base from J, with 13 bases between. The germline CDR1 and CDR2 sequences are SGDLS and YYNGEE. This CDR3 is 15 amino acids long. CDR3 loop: CASSEDSPAQETQYF. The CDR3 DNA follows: TGTGCCAGCAGCGAGGACAGCCCGGCCCAAGAGACCCAGTACTTC.

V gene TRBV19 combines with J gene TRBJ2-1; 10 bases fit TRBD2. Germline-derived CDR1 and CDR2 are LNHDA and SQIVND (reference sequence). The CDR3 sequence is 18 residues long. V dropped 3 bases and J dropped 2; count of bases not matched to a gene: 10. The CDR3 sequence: CASSIDSGGAVTYNEQFF. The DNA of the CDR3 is TGTGCCAGTAGTATCGACAGCGGGGGGGCAGTCACCTACAATGAGCAGTTCTTC.

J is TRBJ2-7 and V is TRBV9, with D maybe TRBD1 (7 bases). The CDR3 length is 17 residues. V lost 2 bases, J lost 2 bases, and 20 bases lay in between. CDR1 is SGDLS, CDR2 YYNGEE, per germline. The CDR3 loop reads CASSVSTGTELTYEQYF. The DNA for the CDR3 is TGTGCCAGCAGCGTTTCGACAGGGACTGAACTCACCTACGAGCAGTACTTC.

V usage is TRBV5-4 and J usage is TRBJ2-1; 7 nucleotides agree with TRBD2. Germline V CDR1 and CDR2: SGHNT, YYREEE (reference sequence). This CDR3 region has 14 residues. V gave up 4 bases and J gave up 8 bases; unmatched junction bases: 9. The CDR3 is CASSGLGVYYEQFF. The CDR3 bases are TGTGCCAGCAGCGGACTAGGGGTATATTATGAGCAGTTCTTC.

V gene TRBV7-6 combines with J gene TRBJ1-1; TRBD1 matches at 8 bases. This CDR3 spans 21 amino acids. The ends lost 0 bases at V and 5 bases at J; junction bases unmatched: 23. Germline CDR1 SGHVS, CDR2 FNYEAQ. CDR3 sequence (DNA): TGTGCCAGCAGCTTAGCGCAGTCGCCAGGTCGTGACAGGGGCATAGGGACTGAAGCTTTCTTT. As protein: CASSLAQSPGRDRGIGTEAFF.

The CDR3 sequence is CASSDGTSGGGTQYF. The DNA of the CDR3 is TGTGCCAGCAGCGACGGGACTAGCGGTGGGGGTACGCAGTATTTT. The V and J genes are TRBV5-4 and TRBJ2-3, with 11 bases that match TRBD2. The CDR3 covers 15 residues. Trimming took 4 bases from V and 8 from J; bases not matched to a gene: 9. Germline assignment: CDR1 SGHNT and CDR2 YYREEE (reference sequence).

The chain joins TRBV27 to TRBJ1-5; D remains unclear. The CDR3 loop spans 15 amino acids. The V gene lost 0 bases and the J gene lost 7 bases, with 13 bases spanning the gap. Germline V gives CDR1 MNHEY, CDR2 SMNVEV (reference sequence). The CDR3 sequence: CASSLSSGGIQPQHF. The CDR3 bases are TGTGCCAGCAGTTTATCGTCCGGCGGGATACAGCCCCAGCATTTT.

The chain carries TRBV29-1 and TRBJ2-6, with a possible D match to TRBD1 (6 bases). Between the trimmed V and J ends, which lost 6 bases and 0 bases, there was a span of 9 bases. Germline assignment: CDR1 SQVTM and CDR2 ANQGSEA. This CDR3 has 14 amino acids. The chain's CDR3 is CSVGTLSGANVLTF. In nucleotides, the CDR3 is TGCAGCGTCGGGACACTCTCTGGGGCCAACGTCCTGACTTTC.

CDR3 region: CATTGPNSGNTIYF. The CDR3 DNA reads TGTGCCACCACAGGGCCTAACTCTGGAAACACCATATATTTT. This chain joins TRBV10-3 and TRBJ1-3; tentatively, D is TRBD1 (6 bases). The CDR3 has 14 residues. Trimming left V 10 bases short and J 0 bases short, with 13 bases between. CDR1 is ENHRY, CDR2 SYGVKD, per germline.

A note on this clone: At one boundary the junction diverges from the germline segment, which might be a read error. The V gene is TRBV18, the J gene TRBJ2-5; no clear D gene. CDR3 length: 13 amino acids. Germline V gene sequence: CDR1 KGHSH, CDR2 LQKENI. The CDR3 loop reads CASSPGTSYEQHF. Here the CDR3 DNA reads TGTGCCAGCTCACCGGGCACTTCCTACGAGCAGCACTTC. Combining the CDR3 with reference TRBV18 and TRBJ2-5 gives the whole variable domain NAGVMQNPRHLVRRRGQEARLRCSPMKGHSHVYWYRQLPEEGLKFMVYLQKENIIDESGMPKERFSAEFPKEGPSILRIQQVVRGDSAAYFCASSPGTSYEQHFGPGTRLLVL.

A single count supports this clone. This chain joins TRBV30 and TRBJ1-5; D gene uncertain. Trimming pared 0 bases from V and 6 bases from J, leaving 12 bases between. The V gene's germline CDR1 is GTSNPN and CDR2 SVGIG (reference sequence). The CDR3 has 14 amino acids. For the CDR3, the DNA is TGTGCCTGGAGTGTAGGAAAGGCGGCTCAGCCCCAGCATTTT. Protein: CAWSVGKAAQPQHF.

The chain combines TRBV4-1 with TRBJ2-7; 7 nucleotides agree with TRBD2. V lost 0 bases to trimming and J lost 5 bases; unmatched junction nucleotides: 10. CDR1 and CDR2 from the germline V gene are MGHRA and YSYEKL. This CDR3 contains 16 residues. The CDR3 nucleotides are TGCGCCAGCAGCCAAGACGAAGTGGGAGGGGACGACGAGCAGTACTTC. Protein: CASSQDEVGGDDEQYF.

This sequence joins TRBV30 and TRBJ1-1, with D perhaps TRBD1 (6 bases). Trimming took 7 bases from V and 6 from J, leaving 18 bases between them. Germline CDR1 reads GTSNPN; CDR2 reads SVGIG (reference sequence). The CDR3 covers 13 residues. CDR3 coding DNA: TGTGCCTTGTTCGGGACACTCACCCCTGAAGCTTTCTTT. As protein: CALFGTLTPEAFF.

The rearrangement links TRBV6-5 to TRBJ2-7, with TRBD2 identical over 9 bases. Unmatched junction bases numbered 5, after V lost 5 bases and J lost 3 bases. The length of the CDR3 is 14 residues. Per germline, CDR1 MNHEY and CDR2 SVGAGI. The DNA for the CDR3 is TGTGCCAGCAGTCAGCGGGGGGCGAACTACGAGCAGTACTTC. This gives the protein CASSQRGANYEQYF.

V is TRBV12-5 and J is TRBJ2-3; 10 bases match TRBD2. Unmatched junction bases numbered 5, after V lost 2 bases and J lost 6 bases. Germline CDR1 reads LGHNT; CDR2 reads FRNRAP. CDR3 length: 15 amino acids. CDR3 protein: CASGLRPSGGDTQYF. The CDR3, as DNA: TGTGCTAGTGGTTTGAGGCCTAGCGGGGGTGATACGCAGTATTTT.

The DNA for the CDR3 is TGTGCCTGGAGCGTACTCCCGACAACTAATGAAAAACTGTTTTTT. Translated, it gives CAWSVLPTTNEKLFF. The genes are TRBV30 and TRBJ1-4; unclear D gene. The CDR3 has 15 residues. The V end lost 3 bases, the J end lost 0 bases, and 11 bases lay between the germline ends. Per the germline V gene, CDR1 is GTSNPN and CDR2 is SVGIG (reference sequence).

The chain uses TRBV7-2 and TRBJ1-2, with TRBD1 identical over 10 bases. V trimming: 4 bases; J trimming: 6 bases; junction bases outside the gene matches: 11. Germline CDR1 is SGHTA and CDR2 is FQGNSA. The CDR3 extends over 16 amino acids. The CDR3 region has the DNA TGTGCCAGCAGCTCAACCGGGACAGGGGCTTTGGATGGCTACACCTTC. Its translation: CASSSTGTGALDGYTF.

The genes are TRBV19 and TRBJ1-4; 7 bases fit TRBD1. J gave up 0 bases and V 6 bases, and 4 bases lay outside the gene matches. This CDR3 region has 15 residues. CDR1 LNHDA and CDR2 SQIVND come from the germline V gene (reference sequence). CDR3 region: CASSPQGSTNEKLFF. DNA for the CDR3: TGTGCCAGTAGCCCACAGGGGTCAACTAATGAAAAACTGTTTTTT.

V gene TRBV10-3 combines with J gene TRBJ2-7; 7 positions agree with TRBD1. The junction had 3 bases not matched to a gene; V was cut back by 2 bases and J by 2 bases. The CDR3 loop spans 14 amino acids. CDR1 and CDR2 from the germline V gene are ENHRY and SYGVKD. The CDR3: CAISEGTATYEQYF. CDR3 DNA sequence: TGTGCCATCAGTGAGGGGACAGCGACCTACGAGCAGTACTTC.

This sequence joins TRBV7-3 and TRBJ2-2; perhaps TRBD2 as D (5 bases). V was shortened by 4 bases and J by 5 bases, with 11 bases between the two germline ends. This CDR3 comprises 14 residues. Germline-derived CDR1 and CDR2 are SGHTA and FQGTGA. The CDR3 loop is CASSWGERTGELFF. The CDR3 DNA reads TGTGCCAGCAGCTGGGGAGAGCGAACCGGGGAGCTGTTTTTT.

CDR3 residues: CAWSRDTFAYNEQFF. In DNA, the CDR3 is TGTGCCTGGAGCCGGGACACCTTCGCCTACAATGAGCAGTTCTTC. The J gene is TRBJ2-1, the V gene TRBV30, with a weak D call TRBD1 (6 bases). The V and J ends lost 3 bases and 2 bases respectively, with 14 bases between them. Germline loops: CDR1 GTSNPN, CDR2 SVGIG (reference sequence). CDR3 length equals 15 residues.